The rows below give T cell receptor beta chains drawn from one sample of a study of T cell responses to AZD1222 COVID-19 vaccine. Repertoires were generated with immunoSEQ multiplex PCR, while TCRdb's copy carries only in-frame clones and drops some. The table shows roughly 150,000 clones, with about 91% occurring only once. The sequencing here drew on peripheral blood, taken on day 0 of MenACWY control vaccination. The receptors were gathered from an adult in good health. The CDR3 runs from the conserved cysteine through the conserved F or W. The D gene is left open where the match is weak. Expanded clones are given a class, and other clones once, few, many or no size at all.

j_gene	d_gene	abundance	v_gene	CDR3aa	CDR3nt
TRBJ1-2	NA	NA	TRBV5-1	CASSLEDYGYTF	TGCGCCAGCAGCTTGGAGGACTATGGCTACACCTTC
TRBJ1-3	TRBD1	NA	TRBV10-3	CAIGDRGSGNTIYF	TGTGCCATCGGCGACAGGGGCTCTGGAAACACCATATATTTT
TRBJ1-4	NA	NA	TRBV19	CASSYLHEKLFF	TGTGCCAGTAGTTATCTTCATGAAAAACTGTTTTTT
TRBJ1-3	NA	NA	TRBV5-1	CASSLGPGNTIYF	TGCGCCAGCAGCTTGGGGCCTGGAAACACCATATATTTT
TRBJ1-5	NA	NA	TRBV2	CASIGTQPHQPQHF	TGTGCCAGCATCGGGACACAGCCCCATCAGCCCCAGCATTTT
TRBJ1-2	NA	NA	TRBV5-1	CASSLAGTDFYGYTF	TGCGCCAGCAGCTTGGCCGGGACGGACTTCTATGGCTACACCTTC
TRBJ2-3	NA	many	TRBV4-3	CASSLQGSRTDTQYF	TGCGCCAGCAGCCTCCAGGGGAGTCGAACGGATACGCAGTATTTT
TRBJ2-1	TRBD2	once	TRBV4-3	CASSQRIQRDLYNEQFF	TGCGCCAGCAGCCAAAGGATACAGCGGGACTTGTACAATGAGCAGTTCTTC
TRBJ1-1	NA	NA	TRBV11-3	CASTRASWGTEAFF	TGTGCCAGCACCCGGGCGTCCTGGGGGACTGAAGCTTTCTTT
TRBJ1-1	TRBD1	NA	TRBV7-8	CASSRWDRINTEAFF	TGTGCCAGCAGCCGTTGGGACAGAATTAACACTGAAGCTTTCTTT
TRBJ2-4	TRBD1	once	TRBV19	CASSFAGTGGARGNIQYF	TGTGCCAGTAGTTTTGCCGGGACAGGGGGCGCCCGGGGAAACATTCAGTACTTC
TRBJ2-1	TRBD2	NA	TRBV18	CASSPPGTSGRSSGNEQFF	TGTGCCAGCTCACCACCGGGGACTAGCGGGAGGAGTTCTGGGAATGAGCAGTTCTTC
TRBJ2-3	TRBD1	NA	TRBV7-9	CASRRKGAGTDTQYF	TGTGCCAGCAGACGAAAGGGGGCCGGCACAGATACGCAGTATTTT
TRBJ2-3	TRBD1	NA	TRBV19	CASSRRGDRGADTQYF	TGTGCCAGTAGTAGGAGGGGGGACAGGGGAGCAGATACGCAGTATTTT
TRBJ2-3	NA	NA	TRBV6-2/TRBV6-3	CASSYPFSGGTDTQYF	TGTGCCAGCAGTTATCCGTTCTCTGGTGGCACAGATACGCAGTATTTT
TRBJ2-5	NA	once	TRBV7-2	CASTTAGRETQYF	TGTGCCAGCACGACAGCAGGTAGAGAGACCCAGTACTTC
TRBJ2-2	TRBD1	NA	TRBV2	CASSARQGFGELFF	TGTGCCAGCAGCGCGAGACAGGGTTTCGGGGAGCTGTTTTTT
TRBJ2-3	TRBD2	NA	TRBV27	CASAPGGGTDTQYF	TGTGCCTCCGCCCCCGGGGGGGGCACAGATACGCAGTATTTT
TRBJ2-3	TRBD1	NA	TRBV6-1	CASSEAAGGADTQYF	TGTGCCAGCAGTGAAGCGGCAGGGGGCGCAGATACGCAGTATTTT
TRBJ2-7	TRBD2	few	TRBV6-2/TRBV6-3	CASSRRTSGPGEQYF	TGTGCCAGCAGTCGAAGGACTAGCGGGCCCGGCGAGCAGTACTTC
TRBJ2-1	NA	NA	TRBV5-4	CASSYLTSPSYNEQFF	TGTGCCAGCAGCTATTTAACTAGCCCCTCCTACAATGAGCAGTTCTTC
TRBJ2-5	NA	once	TRBV6-6	CASSLSALQETQYF	TGTGCCAGCAGTTTGTCGGCGCTCCAAGAGACCCAGTACTTC
TRBJ1-1	NA	NA	TRBV2	CASSWRGFEAFF	TGTGCCAGCAGTTGGAGGGGGTTCGAAGCTTTCTTT
TRBJ2-4	NA	NA	TRBV21-1	CASGPGWRVGVEGKDKNIQYF	TGTGCCAGCGGACCCGGGTGGAGGGTAGGGGTGGAAGGTAAGGACAAAAACATTCAGTACTTC
TRBJ1-2	NA	NA	TRBV11-2	CASSLDRNYGYTF	TGTGCCAGCAGCTTAGACAGGAACTATGGCTACACCTTC
TRBJ1-2	TRBD1	NA	TRBV28	CASSQADRGDGYTF	TGTGCCAGCAGTCAAGCGGACAGGGGGGATGGCTACACCTTC
TRBJ2-5	NA	once	TRBV29-1	CSVEGRAQYF	TGCAGCGTTGAAGGGAGGGCCCAGTACTTC